This passage covers 21 T cell receptor beta chains from one sample sequenced in a study of blood T cells in healthy people across ages. Sample-barcoded 5' priming and a J-beta primer mix drove a second PCR of 7 to 11 cycles. TCRdb called the 5' RACE reads again in MiXCR, with one record for every CDR3 protein. This sample yields over 950,000 distinct CDR3 sequences, of which under 40% are seen a single time; around 13% belongs to the top ten. The sample was blood. These receptor sequences come from a man aged 18 to 29 in good health.

The rearrangement uses TRBV4-3 and TRBJ1-2; perhaps TRBD1 as D (5 bases). V shed 0 bases and J shed 6 bases, with 17 bases lying between them. Germline V gives CDR1 LGHNA, CDR2 YSLEER. The length of the CDR3 is 16 residues. The CDR3 spells CASSQDQGLGIDGYTF. CDR3 nucleotides: TGCGCCAGCAGCCAAGATCAGGGACTGGGGATCGATGGCTACACCTTC.

In this sample, this clonotype turned up a few times. The rearrangement links TRBV7-2 to TRBJ2-7; D is uncertain. Germline V CDR1 and CDR2: SGHTA, FQGNSA. Trimming took off 8 bases at V and 3 bases at J, with 8 bases between the two ends. This CDR3 region has 11 residues. The CDR3 DNA sequence: TGTGCCAGCCGCCTAAGCTACGAGCAGTACTTC. This gives the protein CASRLSYEQYF.

The V gene is TRBV7-2, the J gene TRBJ1-2; a possible D gene is TRBD1 (5 bases). This CDR3 has 14 residues. Germline V gene data show CDR1 as SGHTA and CDR2 as FQGNSA. Trimming took off 5 bases at V and 8 bases at J, with 18 bases between the two ends. CDR3 in DNA: TGTGCCAGCAGCGCCGGGACCGCCTCCGGGGGCTACACCTTC. Its protein is CASSAGTASGGYTF.

This clonotype showed up just once. The CDR3 loop reads CSASSGQGYYDEQYF. The CDR3 DNA sequence: TGCAGTGCTAGTTCGGGACAGGGGTACTACGATGAGCAGTACTTC. The rearrangement links TRBV20-1 to TRBJ2-7, with 10 bases fitting TRBD1. Germline CDR1 and CDR2: DFQATT and SNEGSKA (reference sequence). Germline trimming cut 3 bases from V and 7 bases from J; bases unmatched to any gene: 12. The CDR3 runs to 15 residues.

The chain has TRBV6-5 and TRBJ1-1; unclear D gene. This CDR3 is built from 14 residues. V lost 7 bases, J lost 0 bases, and 12 bases lay in between. Germline V gene lookup returns CDR1 MNHEY and CDR2 SVGAGI. CDR3 region: CASNPTEVNTEAFF. In nucleotides, the CDR3 is TGTGCCAGCAACCCCACAGAAGTGAACACTGAAGCTTTCTTT.

This chain links TRBV5-4 with TRBJ1-1; TRBD1 is a possible D gene (6 bases). This CDR3 spans 14 amino acids. Between the trimmed V and J ends, which lost 5 bases and 0 bases, there was a span of 11 bases. Germline loops: CDR1 SGHNT, CDR2 YYREEE (reference sequence). DNA for the CDR3: TGTGCCAGCAGGGCCGGGACAATGAACACTGAAGCTTTCTTT. It translates to CASRAGTMNTEAFF. Complete variable domain (other parts from reference TRBV5-4 and TRBJ1-1): ETGVTQSPTHLIKTRGQQVTLRCSSQSGHNTVSWYQQALGQGPQFIFQYYREEENGRGNFPPRFSGLQFPNYSSELNVNALELDDSALYLCASRAGTMNTEAFFGQGTRLTVV.

The rearrangement joins TRBV10-3 to TRBJ2-2; D is perhaps TRBD1 or TRBD2 (5 bases each). V was clipped by 8 bases and J by 5 bases, with 15 bases between them. The V gene's germline CDR1 is ENHRY and CDR2 SYGVKD. The CDR3 is 14 amino acids. CDR3 amino acids: CAIESAGATGELFF. CDR3 bases: TGTGCCATCGAAAGCGCCGGGGCTACCGGGGAGCTGTTTTTT.

There are a few counts of this clonotype. The chain has TRBV9 and TRBJ2-1; D remains ambiguous. CDR3 length: 14 amino acids. CDR1 is SGDLS and CDR2 is YYNGEE in the germline V gene. V was trimmed by 0 bases and J by 4 bases, leaving 8 bases between them. The CDR3: CASSVVHSYNEQFF. For the CDR3, the DNA is TGTGCCAGCAGCGTAGTTCACAGTTACAATGAGCAGTTCTTC.

This clonotype was counted only a few times. The chain couples TRBV3-1 to TRBJ2-3; possibly TRBD1 for D (5 bases). The CDR3 loop spans 16 amino acids. The V and J ends lost 0 bases and 2 bases respectively, with 12 bases between them. The V gene's germline CDR1 is LGHDT and CDR2 YNNKEL (reference sequence). The CDR3 is CASSQDWGGATDTQYF. CDR3 coding DNA: TGTGCCAGCAGCCAAGATTGGGGCGGAGCCACAGATACGCAGTATTTT.

This clonotype appeared a few times. CDR3 amino acids: CSAIDSSGHGYTF. CDR3 bases: TGCAGTGCTATCGACTCCTCGGGGCATGGCTACACCTTC. The chain has TRBV20-1 and TRBJ1-2; tentative D call: TRBD1 (5 bases). This CDR3 region has 13 residues. Germline lookup yields CDR1 DFQATT and CDR2 SNEGSKA (reference sequence). Trimming took 4 bases from V and 6 from J, leaving 15 bases between them.

This chain connects TRBV7-9 to TRBJ1-6, with a tentative D call TRBD1 (5 bases). CDR1 SEHNR and CDR2 FQNEAQ come from the germline V gene (reference sequence). V lost 1 base to trimming and J lost 6 bases, with 10 bases between them. CDR3 length equals 15 residues. CDR3 coding DNA: TGTGCCAGCAGCTTAGAGGGGTATAGTAATTCACCCCTCCACTTT. This codes for CASSLEGYSNSPLHF.

V gene TRBV9 combines with J gene TRBJ2-2, with TRBD2 matching over 11 bases. The CDR3 sequence is 15 residues long. Germline V gene lookup returns CDR1 SGDLS and CDR2 YYNGEE. V lost 2 bases and J lost 5; bases outside the gene matches: 2. The CDR3 DNA sequence: TGTGCCAGCAGCGTCCTAGCGGGGGGAACCGGGGAGCTGTTTTTT. It translates to CASSVLAGGTGELFF. Based on the CDR3 plus reference TRBV9 and TRBJ2-2, the full variable domain is DSGVTQTPKHLITATGQRVTLRCSPRSGDLSVYWYQQSLDQGLQFLIQYYNGEERAKGNILERFSAQQFPDLHSELNLSSLELGDSALYFCASSVLAGGTGELFFGEGSRLTVL.

CDR3 bases: TGTGCCAGCAGCCAGGATAAAGGACAGCTATGCTACGAGCAGTACTTC. This gives the protein CASSQDKGQLCYEQYF. The chain is built from TRBV4-2 and TRBJ2-7; the D gene is possibly TRBD1 (6 bases). The germline V gene encodes CDR1 LGHNA and CDR2 YNFKEQ. The CDR3 has 16 residues. Trimming took 3 bases from V and 3 from J, leaving 18 bases between them.

This clonotype showed up just a few times. V is TRBV25-1 and J is TRBJ2-6, with D possibly being TRBD1 (5 bases). The germline CDR1 and CDR2 sequences are MGHDK and SYGVNS. V lost 3 bases to trimming and J lost 8 bases, with 11 bases between them. This CDR3 contains 14 residues. The CDR3 loop reads CASSDRYRSNVLTF. The CDR3 DNA follows: TGTGCCAGCAGTGATCGCTACAGGTCCAACGTCCTGACTTTC.

This chain links TRBV10-3 with TRBJ2-1; 9 nucleotides align to TRBD1. The end of the DNA aligns better with TRBJ2-7, so the J call may be wrong. The CDR3 has 15 residues. Per germline, CDR1 ENHRY and CDR2 SYGVKD. CDR3 sequence: CATTPARTGDNEQYF. DNA for the CDR3: TGTGCCACAACCCCCGCCCGGACAGGGGACAATGAGCAGTACTTC.

The V and J genes are TRBV27 and TRBJ2-2; D remains unclear. The CDR3 runs 15 residues. Germline lookup yields CDR1 MNHEY and CDR2 SMNVEV (reference sequence). The germline V and J ends were trimmed by 0 bases and 7 bases, with 12 bases remaining between them. DNA for the CDR3: TGTGCCAGCAGTTTATCGCATAGGATGGGCGGGGAGCTGTTTTTT. Amino acids: CASSLSHRMGGELFF.

The chain has TRBV6-2 or TRBV6-3 and TRBJ2-1; the D call may be TRBD1 or TRBD2 (6 bases each). Per germline, CDR1 MNHEY and CDR2 SVGEGT. Trimming left V 6 bases short and J 11 bases short, with 14 bases between. The CDR3 consists of 12 residues. CDR3 nucleotide sequence: TGTGCCAGCAGGCCCCCCGGGGGCCAGCAGTTCTTC. This encodes CASRPPGGQQFF.

This clonotype was recorded a few times. The junction and the germline gene differ at one end; a read error may be behind it. The chain links TRBV7-7 to TRBJ2-5; TRBD2 matches 8 bases. Germline lookup yields CDR1 SSHAT and CDR2 FNYEAQ (reference sequence). CDR3 length equals 15 residues. The CDR3 reads CASSLVGLGAETQYF. Here the CDR3 DNA reads TGTGCTAGCAGCTTAGTGGGACTAGGTGCAGAGACCCAGTACTTC.

J is TRBJ1-2 and V is TRBV29-1; TRBD1 agrees at 10 bases. Germline values: CDR1 SQVTM, CDR2 ANQGSEA. Trimming at V came to 4 bases and at J to 4 bases, leaving 9 bases not matched to a gene. The CDR3 is made up of 15 amino acids. In DNA, the CDR3 is TGCAGCGTTGGACAATCCGGGACAGGGGCCTATGGCTACACCTTC. Protein product: CSVGQSGTGAYGYTF.

This chain joins TRBV7-9 and TRBJ2-3; no definite D call. The CDR3 runs 15 residues. The germline V gene has CDR1 SEHNR and CDR2 FQNEAQ (reference sequence). With 2 bases removed from V and 0 bases from J, the gap between germline ends came to 9 bases. The CDR3: CASSLNRWSTDTQYF. The CDR3 DNA sequence: TGTGCCAGCAGCTTAAACCGATGGAGCACAGATACGCAGTATTTT.

The chain carries TRBV20-1 and TRBJ2-1; possibly TRBD1 for D (5 bases). The CDR3 has 14 amino acids. Germline assignment: CDR1 DFQATT and CDR2 SNEGSKA (reference sequence). The ends were cut back, 1 base at V and 5 bases at J, with 12 bases in the middle. The CDR3 region has the DNA TGCAGTGCTAGAGGAGGACACCTAAACAATGAGCAGTTCTTC. This translates into CSARGGHLNNEQFF.